What follows is one TCR beta chain and its context. There are a few counts of this clonotype. No cognate antigen has been identified for it. Within one base of it there is no much larger clone, and no base qualities were kept. This entry is derived from a study of T-cell reconstitution after alpha-beta-depleted transplantation in children (dated by TCRdb to the mid-2010s). Turning to the overall study: T-cell immune reconstitution after TCRalphabeta/CD19-depleted allogeneic hematopoietic cell transplantation in children was quantitatively tracked in the study by means of TCR repertoire profiling.

CDR1 and CDR2 are read off the germline V gene (reference sequence) as SEHNR and FQNEAQ. The germline V end is reduced by 6 bases and the J end by 8 bases; junction bases left unmatched: 7. The CDR3 starts with the cysteine, ends with the phenylalanine, and has 13 residues. The retained sequence is limited to the CDR3, 39 bases, with the frame set at the first base. Receptors were amplified or captured by PCR. Data came from an Illumina HiSeq 2500. To normalize quantification of the TCRbeta repertoire, the TCR libraries were built with molecular barcoding that relied on unique molecular identifiers. TCRdb redid the processing of the public reads, applying fastp at Q25 and MiXCR, and retained in-frame beta chains. Rows merge per CDR3 protein into single entries with the most common DNA and genes. This sample lists 200,000 to 250,000 distinct CDR3 sequences; roughly a tenth were detected once. 6.2% of the sample belongs to the ten largest clones.

The sequence links TRBV7-9 to TRBJ2-3; 8 middle bases align to TRBD1. The sequence was obtained from a human donor who donated a stem cell graft to a child with acute lymphoblastic leukemia. The sequenced sample was PBMCs from the stem cell graft donor, obtained from the stem cell graft. CDR3 region: CASRPTGEATQYF. The nucleotide sequence is TGTGCCAGCAGACCGACAGGGGAGGCTACGCAGTATTTT.